This entry concerns a single TCR beta chain. Its antigen is not known. This sample stems from a study of T cell repertoires in cytomegalovirus infection. Whole-study context: The public TCR beta signatures pointed to both CMV infection and matching HLA type. Study-wide results and limits: Cumulative public TCR beta family frequency identified CMV carriers with the relevant HLA. Clonotypes of TCR beta that were HLA-C-restricted and CMV-specific dominated the ex vivo response.

TCRdb passed the reads through MiXCR, listing each CDR3 protein once. The table shows 290,000 or so distinct CDR3 sequences, with 25% occurring only once. Germline loops: CDR1 MNHNY, CDR2 SVGAGI (reference sequence). V was pared by 6 bases and J by 4 bases, with 3 bases of the junction left unmatched. The CDR3 sequence is 15 residues long. This sequence joins TRBV6-6 and TRBJ2-7, with 16 bases fitting TRBD2. The sequence came from a human donor in good health (CMV status not recorded). Some clones in this sample may be carry-over from other donors' samples. Sequences were obtained from PBMCs. The CDR3 nucleotides are TGTGCCAGCAGGGGACTAGCGGGAGGGATTTACGAGCAGTACTTC. It is translated as CASRGLAGGIYEQYF.